This is a list of T cell receptor beta chains from one sample in a study of blood T cell repertoires in COVID-19. Profiled with immunoSEQ multiplex PCR; TCRdb holds only in-frame clones, not every one. The sample lists just under 350,000 clones; under 95% were seen once. Source material: peripheral blood. All receptors come from a young woman who had recovered from COVID-19. Each CDR3 is given with its conserved first and last residue. Expanded clones are given a class, and other clones once, few, many or no size at all.

v_gene | abundance | len | CDR3aa
TRBV7-2 | NA | 18 | CASSLGLSGKWSNQPQHF
TRBV19 | NA | 15 | CASSPPDRDSSPLHF
TRBV28 | NA | 17 | CASSLRDSRSGANVLTF
TRBV9 | NA | 16 | CASSVGLAGAGETQYF
TRBV29-1 | NA | 13 | CSVATGPVYGYTF
TRBV5-5 | NA | 16 | CASSLTSGRTTETQYF
TRBV6-6 | NA | 13 | CASSKLPADTQYF
TRBV5-6 | NA | 14 | CASSSGQFRNTIYF
TRBV9 | NA | 15 | CASSRDASRDQPQHF
TRBV7-9 | NA | 15 | CASSSREGRGDTQYF
TRBV12-3/TRBV12-4 | NA | 13 | CASSRQGYTEAFF
TRBV3-1/TRBV3-2 | once | 14 | CASSQDRGTQPQHF
TRBV2 | NA | 14 | CASRRDRPQETQYF
TRBV7-2 | NA | 13 | CASSLGRLNEQFF
TRBV19 | NA | 13 | CASSIRRADTQYF
TRBV18 | once | 15 | CASSPNSIANYGYTF
TRBV5-1 | NA | 16 | CASSPDSRLAKNIQYF
TRBV7-9 | once | 14 | CASSLVEQGHGYTF
TRBV4-1 | NA | 16 | CASSSELAGGTQTQYF
TRBV7-9 | NA | 13 | CASSVIELNEQFF
TRBV7-2 | NA | 17 | CASSSTGAGATNEKLFF
TRBV27 | NA | 13 | CASSFRVNTEAFF
TRBV2 | NA | 13 | CASMTKEFGGYTF
TRBV18 | NA | 20 | CASSPPGLSVYGDRGLGYTF
TRBV7-2 | NA | 17 | CASSLVSLASGNNEQFF
TRBV5-1 | NA | 15 | CASSSNDNSGNTIYF
TRBV7-2 | NA | 14 | CASSLLAGYNEQFF
TRBV4-3 | once | 15 | CASSQDRDMTGELFF
TRBV15 | NA | 19 | CATSTPWTSGRTGQETQYF
TRBV6-2/TRBV6-3 | NA | 16 | CASSYYFGLANNEQFF
TRBV12-3/TRBV12-4 | once | 13 | CASSRGAPDTQYF
TRBV7-2 | once | 14 | CASSSRTGDEKLFF
TRBV30 | NA | 15 | CAWSPRTGTNEKLFF
TRBV6-2/TRBV6-3 | NA | 13 | CASSDGQVQPLHF
TRBV5-5 | NA | 11 | CASGIPGEQFF
TRBV29-1 | NA | 13 | CSSGTGYADTQYF
TRBV5-1 | NA | 15 | CASSRRGTGEVEQFF
TRBV4-3 | NA | 20 | CASSQDWVSGSISAYNEQFF
TRBV11-3 | NA | 16 | CASSPGIQGPQYEQFF
TRBV5-1 | NA | 14 | CASSIETGGETQYF
TRBV19 | NA | 18 | CASSIDPSQGATNEKLFF
TRBV18 | NA | 15 | CASSLGRIKNTEAFF
TRBV4-1 | once | 14 | CASSADNSGNTIYF
TRBV12-3/TRBV12-4 | NA | 12 | CASTRGGYGYTF
TRBV5-4 | NA | 16 | CASIPNPSGRAHEQFF
TRBV7-8 | NA | 13 | CASSSSRADTQYF
TRBV2 | NA | 13 | CASSSGMMETQYF
TRBV11-3 | NA | 15 | CASSSRQGAKSFGFF
TRBV4-3 | NA | 16 | CASSQDFTGYTDTQYF
TRBV2 | few | 15 | CASSEARGAKNIQYF
TRBV15 | NA | 15 | CATRLGQPSGNTIYF